The following is a T cell receptor beta chain sequence with its context. These data belong to a study of shared clonotypes between healthy human individuals. Background on the study: The people who gave samples were a couple of women and three men aged 18 to 49.

Every one of the donors was a Caucasian adult that lived in Nashville, Tennessee. Germline-derived CDR1 and CDR2 are PRHDT and FYEKMQ (reference sequence). CDR3 length: 18 amino acids. V was pared by 0 bases and J by 3 bases, with 9 bases of the junction left unmatched. Using immunoSEQ multiplex PCR, the repertoire was profiled, and TCRdb retains in-frame clones only, with some absent. The data contain 1.4 million to 1.5 million clones, roughly 96% of them seen just once; the ten biggest clones take up more than 0.9%. The TCR sequence derives from a man between 25 and 39 years old in good health. The chain has TRBV13 and TRBJ2-7, with 12 bases lining up with TRBD1. The material sequenced was naive CD4+ T cells sorted from blood. Subset defined: CD45RA+ positively selected. CDR3 sequence reads: CASSLGRGTGGGYYEQYF. The CDR3 DNA reads TGTGCCAGCAGCTTAGGCCGCGGGACAGGGGGCGGGTACTACGAGCAGTACTTC.